The TCR beta chain under discussion was sequenced for a study of blood T cells in healthy people across ages (dated by TCRdb to between 2014 and 2016). At the level of the whole study: Template switching captured roughly one uniquely barcoded TCR beta cDNA molecule per two T cells in model experiments. Donors of different ages were randomly distributed across sequencing lanes to avoid experimental bias. Using deep sequencing normalized with unique cDNA molecular identifiers, the study measured how TCR beta repertoire diversity changes with age. The donors were split into four age groups: young (average 16 years), middle-aged (roughly 42), aged (roughly 68) and long-lived (approximately 80). Using the same blood draw, the study looked at two additional independent replicas of 1 million unique cDNA reads for two donors, one aged 18 to 30 and the other aged 80 or older.

The donors were some 36 Caucasian individuals from Russia, aged roughly 6 to 95 years, who were systemically healthy. Around 9.8 milliliters of peripheral blood were collected from each donor into EDTA-treated Vacutainer tubes. Ficoll-Paque density-gradient centrifugation was used to isolate PBMCs, with at least 7 million per sample. Total RNA, at least 5 micrograms per sample, was extracted from PBMCs with Trizol reagent. For every donor, flow cytometry on a PBMC aliquot measured the percentage of naive CD45RAhigh/CD27high T cells. The protocol used for the library was 5' RACE. Instrument on record: Illumina HiSeq 2500. A second PCR of about 7 to 12 cycles was run with a J-beta primer mix and a sample-barcoded 5' primer. A unique molecular identifier was introduced onto each TCR beta cDNA molecule by a template-switch 5' adaptor carrying 12 random nucleotides. At least 2.5 million CDR3-containing paired-end reads were obtained from each sample. First-strand cDNA synthesis was performed from all RNA using the Mint cDNA synthesis kit, with priming by a TRBC-specific oligonucleotide. Following uracil-DNA glycosylase treatment, all cDNA underwent a first 18-cycle PCR with the universal primers M1SS and BC2_uni_R. The original pipeline was this. For normalization, 1 million high-quality reads were randomly selected from each sample, with every read carrying a distinct molecular identifier. Reads with shared molecular identifiers were discarded instead of being binned into consensus sequences. MiTCR, run with a Q25 quality threshold and the strictest error-elimination algorithm, handled CDR3 identification, clonotype clustering and error correction. A nonparametric unseen species model using Euler transformation provided a lower-bound estimate of total TCR beta diversity. TCRdb reprocessed the public reads (quality trimming at Q25 with fastp, clone calling with MiXCR) and kept in-frame beta chains. Duplicate CDR3 protein sequences are folded into a single record with the most common DNA and genes. Here the V and J calls rest on TCRdb's processing, not on the authors' analysis. This sample holds about 640,000 distinct CDR3 sequences; roughly 50% were observed only once. Jointly, the top ten make up approximately 37% of the sample.

Taken from cysteine to phenylalanine, the CDR3 has 14 residues. Kept here is only the CDR3 DNA, which spans 42 bases and is read in frame from base 1. The germline V gene encodes CDR1 MNHNS and CDR2 SASEGT. Deletion took 3 bases off V and 2 bases off J, with a span of 11 bases between the germline ends. Turning to this clonotype: There is no known antigen for this receptor. Base qualities are not provided; no much larger clone lies one nucleotide away.

Summary of the overall study and its limitations: Donor CMV infection status was unknown, potentially confounding age-related changes in expanded clonotypes. Observed TCR beta diversity correlated strongly with the percentage of naive T cells measured by flow cytometry. Observed TCR beta diversity per million T cells fell roughly linearly with age, and a significant reduction was already apparent by age roughly 41. Since profiling was done on bulk unsorted PBMCs, naive and antigen-experienced compartments could not be conclusively compared. Compared with the aged group, the long-lived group had more naive CD4+ T cells, fewer expanded clones and increased TCR diversity, suggesting age selection. Estimates of total diversity from one million sequenced T cells were regarded as lower bounds and underestimates.

The sequence came from a man between 60 and 75 years old in good health. The chain joins TRBV6-1 to TRBJ2-7; the best D guess is TRBD1, with 6 bases matching. Source material: blood. The CDR3 is CASSEVQGPYEQYF. The bases read TGTGCCAGCAGTGAGGTTCAGGGGCCCTACGAGCAGTACTTC.